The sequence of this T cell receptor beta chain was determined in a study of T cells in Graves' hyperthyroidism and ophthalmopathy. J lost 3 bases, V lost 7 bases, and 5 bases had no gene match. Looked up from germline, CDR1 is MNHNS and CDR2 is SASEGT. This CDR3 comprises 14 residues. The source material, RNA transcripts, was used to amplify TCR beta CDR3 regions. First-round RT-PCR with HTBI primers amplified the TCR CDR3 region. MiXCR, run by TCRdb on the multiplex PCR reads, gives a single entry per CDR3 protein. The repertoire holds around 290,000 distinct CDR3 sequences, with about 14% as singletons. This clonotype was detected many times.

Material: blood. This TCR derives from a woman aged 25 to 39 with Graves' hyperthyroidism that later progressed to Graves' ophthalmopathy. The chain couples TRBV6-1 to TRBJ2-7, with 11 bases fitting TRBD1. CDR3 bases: TGTGCCAGCAAACCCGGGACAGGGGGCTACGAGCAGTACTTC. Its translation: CASKPGTGGYEQYF.